Listed here is a single T cell receptor beta chain. Trimming took 6 bases from V and 4 from J, leaving 21 bases between them. CDR1 and CDR2 (germline): MNHNY, SVGAGI (reference sequence). CDR3 length: 16 residues. Sequenced by immunoSEQ multiplex PCR; TCRdb stores in-frame clones only, minus some. Among around 84,000 clones, around 94% were seen once, and the ten largest hold more than 0.75%. This specimen comes from a study of T cell changes during pregnancy in multiple sclerosis. The source is a female donor in good health, enrolled as a control in a pregnancy study. The V and J genes are TRBV6-6 and TRBJ1-2, with D perhaps matching TRBD1 (5 bases). The input for sequencing was peripheral blood, taken in the second trimester of pregnancy. This CDR3 is CASSSPGGTPFYGYTF. The CDR3 nucleotides read TGTGCCAGCAGCTCACCGGGGGGAACACCCTTCTATGGCTACACCTTC.